This T cell receptor (beta chain) was observed in a study of T cells in Graves' hyperthyroidism and ophthalmopathy. This clonotype was recorded many times. RNA transcripts provided the source from which TCR beta CDR3 regions were amplified. The HTBI primer set was used in a first-round RT-PCR of the TCR CDR3. MiXCR was run by TCRdb on the multiplex PCR reads, yielding one entry per CDR3 protein. The sample lists hundreds of thousands of distinct CDR3 sequences; 11% to 15% were seen once. Extraction of PBMCs used approximately 10 ml of fresh peripheral blood. The CDR3 sequence is 15 residues long. The junction had 5 bases not matched to a gene; V was cut back by 0 bases and J by 8 bases. From germline, CDR1 is SNHLY and CDR2 FYNNEI.

The source of this sequence is a woman in her thirties or forties with Graves' hyperthyroidism. Sequencing was performed on blood. The gene calls are TRBV2 and TRBJ2-1, with TRBD1 matching 9 bases. The CDR3 DNA sequence: TGTGCCAGCAGTGAAGCCGGGGGACAGGGCGATGAGCAGTTCTTC. Translating gives CASSEAGGQGDEQFF.